These 12 T cell receptor beta chains were all obtained from the same sample, sequenced in a study of OX40 agonist ivuxolimab in advanced cancers. Clones were read by immunoSEQ multiplex PCR, and TCRdb kept only the in-frame ones, dropping some. The table includes approximately 68,000 clones, around 82% detected once. Specimen: CD4+ or CD8+ T cells sorted from blood, collected in a trial of the OX40 agonist ivuxolimab. Receptors were obtained from an adult with an advanced solid tumor such as melanoma, head and neck, liver or kidney cancer.

This chain uses TRBV28 with TRBJ1-2, with 8 bases aligning to TRBD1. Germline V lookup: CDR1 MDHEN, CDR2 SYDVKM. V shed 4 bases and J 6 bases; nucleotides not matched to a gene: 10. The CDR3 runs 15 residues. CDR3 loop: CASSWGMTGENGYTF. The CDR3 DNA reads as TGTGCCAGCAGTTGGGGGATGACAGGGGAGAATGGCTACACCTTC.

The chain links TRBV4-3 to TRBJ2-7; 7 positions agree with TRBD2. V lost 1 base, J lost 7 bases, and 7 bases stayed unmatched. Germline V gene lookup returns CDR1 LGHNA and CDR2 YSLEER. This CDR3 is 14 amino acids long. The CDR3 sequence is CASSQGTRVGEQYF. In nucleotides, the CDR3 is TGCGCCAGCAGCCAAGGGACTAGGGTAGGGGAGCAGTACTTC.

This chain uses TRBV2 with TRBJ1-5; D uncertain. The CDR3 length is 15 residues. The V and J ends lost 2 bases and 3 bases respectively, with 11 bases between them. Germline CDR1 reads SNHLY; CDR2 reads FYNNEI. CDR3 bases: TGTGCCAGCAGTGAATCAGGAGGGTTCAATCAGCCCCAGCATTTT. Protein sequence: CASSESGGFNQPQHF.

The rearrangement joins TRBV6-1 to TRBJ1-1, with 9 bases that match TRBD1. Losses at the gene ends were 2 bases for V and 6 bases for J; bases not matched to a gene: 1. This CDR3 spans 13 amino acids. The germline CDR1 and CDR2 sequences are MNHNS and SASEGT. The CDR3 nucleotides read TGTGCCAGCAGTGAACGACAGGGGGCTGAAGCTTTCTTT. Translated: CASSERQGAEAFF.

The chain couples TRBV6-6 to TRBJ1-1, with D possibly matching TRBD1 (5 bases). The length of the CDR3 is 15 residues. V was cut by 0 bases and J by 6 bases, with 14 bases left in between. Germline V gene data show CDR1 as MNHNY and CDR2 as SVGAGI (reference sequence). CDR3: CASSYSRSGRSEAFF. The CDR3 nucleotides read TGTGCCAGCAGTTACTCGAGGTCAGGGCGGTCTGAAGCTTTCTTT.

V gene TRBV19 combines with J gene TRBJ2-7, with TRBD1 as a possible D gene (6 bases). Germline CDR1 reads LNHDA; CDR2 reads SQIVND (reference sequence). CDR3 length equals 15 residues. Trimming shortened V by 4 bases and J by 4 bases, and 17 bases separated the two germline ends. The CDR3 bases are TGTGCCAGTAGTAAACACAGGGCGTTTCTATACGAGCAGTACTTC. Its protein product is CASSKHRAFLYEQYF. Together with reference TRBV19 and TRBJ2-7, the CDR3 gives the full variable domain: DGGITQSPKYLFRKEGQNVTLSCEQNLNHDAMYWYRQDPGQGLRLIYYSQIVNDFQKGDIAEGYSVSREKKESFPLTVTSAQKNPTAFYLCASSKHRAFLYEQYFGPGTRLTVT.

This clone has a single count. The rearrangement uses TRBV18 and TRBJ2-6; D uncertain. The V gene lost 5 bases and the J gene lost 0 bases, with 11 bases spanning the gap. The CDR3 runs to 16 residues. The germline V gene has CDR1 KGHSH and CDR2 LQKENI. Here the CDR3 reads CASSSLRSSGANVLTF. CDR3 DNA sequence: TGTGCCAGCTCAAGCTTACGGTCCTCTGGGGCCAACGTCCTGACTTTC. The full variable domain, with the rest looked up from reference TRBV18 and TRBJ2-6, is NAGVMQNPRHLVRRRGQEARLRCSPMKGHSHVYWYRQLPEEGLKFMVYLQKENIIDESGMPKERFSAEFPKEGPSILRIQQVVRGDSAAYFCASSSLRSSGANVLTFGAGSRLTVL.

The chain is built from TRBV6-5 and TRBJ1-5, with TRBD1 matching over 7 bases. This CDR3 contains 14 residues. With 2 bases clipped from V and 7 bases from J, the junction kept 5 bases outside the gene matches. CDR1 and CDR2 from the germline V gene are MNHEY and SVGAGI. The CDR3 loop is CASSYPMTGQPQHF. The CDR3 DNA sequence: TGTGCCAGCAGTTACCCCATGACAGGGCAGCCCCAGCATTTT.

The chain combines TRBV6-5 with TRBJ1-2, with 7 nucleotides matching TRBD1. Germline loops: CDR1 MNHEY, CDR2 SVGAGI. The CDR3 is 15 residues long. The ends lost 7 bases at V and 0 bases at J; junction bases unmatched: 8. DNA for the CDR3: TGTGCCAGCATGGGGACAGCCTCAGCTAACTATGGCTACACCTTC. This translates into CASMGTASANYGYTF.

This rearrangement joins TRBV5-6 to TRBJ1-6, with a possible D match to TRBD1 (5 bases). The CDR3 length is 18 residues. V was trimmed by 0 bases and J by 6 bases, leaving 19 bases between them. Germline CDR1 and CDR2: SGHDT and YYEEEE. The CDR3 loop is CASSLEWGGTHPNSPLHF. The CDR3 nucleotides are TGTGCCAGCAGCTTGGAATGGGGCGGGACGCACCCTAATTCACCCCTCCACTTT. Using reference TRBV5-6 and TRBJ1-6 for the parts outside the CDR3, the full variable domain is DAGVTQSPTHLIKTRGQQVTLRCSPKSGHDTVSWYQQALGQGPQFIFQYYEEEERQRGNFPDRFSGHQFPNYSSELNVNALLLGDSALYLCASSLEWGGTHPNSPLHFGNGTRLTVT.

This chain links TRBV11-3 with TRBJ2-1; perhaps D is TRBD1 or TRBD2 (6 bases each). Trimming left V 3 bases short and J 7 bases short, with 10 bases between. The CDR3 extends over 13 amino acids. The germline gives CDR1 SGHNT, CDR2 YENEEA. CDR3 nucleotide sequence: TGTGCCAGCAGCTTGGGGGGCCAGAATGAGCAGTTCTTC. It is translated as CASSLGGQNEQFF.

The chain is built from TRBV6-5 and TRBJ1-5; tentatively, D is TRBD1 (6 bases). The CDR3 contains 12 residues. Germline V gives CDR1 MNHEY, CDR2 SVGAGI. Trimming took off 6 bases at V and 4 bases at J, with 7 bases between the two ends. The CDR3 region has the DNA TGTGCCAGCAGCACAGGGAATCAGCCCCAGCATTTT. Its protein is CASSTGNQPQHF.